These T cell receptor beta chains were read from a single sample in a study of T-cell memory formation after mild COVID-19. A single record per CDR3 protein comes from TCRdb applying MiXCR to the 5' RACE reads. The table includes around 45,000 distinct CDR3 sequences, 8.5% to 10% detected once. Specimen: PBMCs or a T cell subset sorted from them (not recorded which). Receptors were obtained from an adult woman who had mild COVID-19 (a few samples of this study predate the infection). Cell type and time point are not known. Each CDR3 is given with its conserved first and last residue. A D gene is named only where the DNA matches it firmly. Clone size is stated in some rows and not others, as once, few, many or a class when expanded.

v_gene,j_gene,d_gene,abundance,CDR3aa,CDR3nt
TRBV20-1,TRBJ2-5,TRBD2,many,CSAREGTSGLGTQYF,TGCAGTGCTAGAGAGGGGACTAGCGGCCTCGGGACCCAGTACTTC
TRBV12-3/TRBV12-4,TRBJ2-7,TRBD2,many,CASTPVSGGYEQYF,TGTGCCAGCACCCCAGTTTCGGGGGGCTACGAGCAGTACTTC
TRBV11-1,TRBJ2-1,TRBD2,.,CASSSGTSGGRSYNEQFF,TGTGCCAGCAGCTCAGGGACTAGCGGGGGCCGCTCCTACAATGAGCAGTTCTTC
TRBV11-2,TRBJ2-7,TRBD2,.,CASSQLAGASYEQYF,TGTGCCAGCAGCCAACTAGCGGGGGCCTCCTACGAGCAGTACTTC
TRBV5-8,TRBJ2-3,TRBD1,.,CASSLYGTDTDTQYF,TGTGCCAGCAGCTTGTATGGGACAGACACAGATACGCAGTATTTT
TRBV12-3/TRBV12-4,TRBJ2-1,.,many,CASSPQGVPYNEQFF,TGTGCCAGCAGTCCACAGGGAGTTCCCTACAATGAGCAGTTCTTC
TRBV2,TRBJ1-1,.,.,CASSEKGGNTEAFF,TGTGCCAGCAGTGAAAAGGGTGGGAACACTGAAGCTTTCTTT
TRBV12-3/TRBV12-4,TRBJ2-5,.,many,CASRETQYF,TGTGCCAGCAGAGAGACCCAGTACTTC
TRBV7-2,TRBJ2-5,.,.,CASSVEGILRETQYF,TGTGCCAGCAGCGTAGAGGGGATCCTACGGGAGACCCAGTACTTC
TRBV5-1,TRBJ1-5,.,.,CASSPSERDQPQHF,TGCGCCAGCTCTCCTAGCGAAAGGGATCAGCCCCAGCATTTT
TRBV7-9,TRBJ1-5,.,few,CASSFGGLQPQHF,TGTGCCAGCAGCTTCGGGGGTCTCCAGCCCCAGCATTTT
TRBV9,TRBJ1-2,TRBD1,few,CASSAGQGVSHTF,TGTGCCAGCAGCGCGGGACAGGGAGTTTCCCACACCTTC
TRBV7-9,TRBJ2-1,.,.,CASSRWDEQFF,TGTGCCAGCAGCCGCTGGGATGAGCAGTTCTTC
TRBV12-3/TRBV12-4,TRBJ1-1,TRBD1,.,CASSAGTVEAFF,TGTGCCAGCAGCGCCGGGACAGTAGAAGCTTTCTTT
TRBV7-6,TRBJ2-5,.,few,CASTGPGGGGKTQYF,TGTGCCAGCACAGGGCCAGGGGGAGGAGGAAAGACCCAGTACTTC
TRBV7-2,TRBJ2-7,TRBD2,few,CASSLGLAGAYYEQYF,TGTGCCAGCAGCTTGGGACTAGCGGGGGCCTACTACGAGCAGTACTTC
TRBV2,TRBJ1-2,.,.,CASSEKTGMFGYTF,TGTGCCAGCAGTGAAAAAACAGGGATGTTTGGCTACACCTTC
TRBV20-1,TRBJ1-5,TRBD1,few,CSASQGGRADQPQHF,TGCAGTGCTAGTCAAGGGGGCAGGGCGGATCAGCCCCAGCATTTT
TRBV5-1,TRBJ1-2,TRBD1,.,CASSYSTGGSLYGYTF,TGCGCCAGCAGCTACTCAACAGGGGGCTCACTCTATGGCTACACCTTC
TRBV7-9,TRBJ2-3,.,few,CASSLIPDTQYF,TGTGCCAGCAGCTTAATCCCAGATACGCAGTATTTT
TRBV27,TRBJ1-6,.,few,CASSWGPQVWGSPLHF,TGTGCCAGCAGTTGGGGGCCGCAAGTCTGGGGCTCACCCCTCCACTTT
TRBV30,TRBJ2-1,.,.,CAWSVFPGNYNEQFF,TGTGCCTGGAGTGTATTCCCAGGAAACTACAATGAGCAGTTCTTC
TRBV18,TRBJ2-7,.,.,CASSPLSLGQAYEQYF,TGTGCCAGCTCACCTCTCTCGTTGGGTCAGGCCTACGAGCAGTACTTC
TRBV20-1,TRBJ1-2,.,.,CSAPDRQANYGYTF,TGCAGTGCCCCAGACAGGCAAGCTAACTATGGCTACACCTTC
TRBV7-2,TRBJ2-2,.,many,CASSPRLVNTGELFF,TGTGCCAGCAGCCCCAGACTAGTCAACACCGGGGAGCTGTTTTTT